These T cell receptor beta chains were read from a single sample in a study of post-analysis software for immune sequencing data. TCRdb analysed the PCR reads with MiXCR anew, one entry per CDR3 protein. The sample yields about 540,000 distinct CDR3 sequences, approximately 31% seen once. The sample was blood. These receptor sequences come from a girl aged 2-17 years with multiple sclerosis. CDR3s include the opening cysteine and the closing phenylalanine or tryptophan. Fields, in order: V gene, D gene, J gene, clone size, CDR3 DNA, CDR3 protein. The D gene is left open where the match is weak. Some rows have no size entry. The others give once, few or many, or a class for an expanded clone.

>TRBV11-2|TRBD1|TRBJ2-5|-
TGTGCCAGCAGCTTAGGGGGTTGGGGACAGGAAGAGACCCAGTACTTC
CASSLGGWGQEETQYF
>TRBV28|-|TRBJ2-5|-
TGTGCCAGCAGTCCTGACAGGAGGCAGACCCAGTACTTC
CASSPDRRQTQYF
>TRBV12-3/TRBV12-4|TRBD2|TRBJ2-3|-
TGTGCCAGCAGTTTCTCGGCGTGGGGGGGTACAGATACGCAGTATTTT
CASSFSAWGGTDTQYF
>TRBV12-3/TRBV12-4|-|TRBJ2-5|-
TGTGCCAGCAGTTTAACGCCGGGTCAAGAGACCCAGTACTTC
CASSLTPGQETQYF
>TRBV5-1|-|TRBJ2-3|many
TGCGCCAGCAGCTTGGAGGGGGACACAGATACGCAGTATTTT
CASSLEGDTDTQYF
>TRBV20-1|TRBD2|TRBJ2-5|few
TGCAGCGCGGGGGGCCTGGAGACCCAGTACTTC
CSAGGLETQYF
>TRBV7-9|TRBD2|TRBJ2-5|many
TGTGCCAGCAGCCTTAGCGGGGGGTCTGGAGAGACCCAGTACTTC
CASSLSGGSGETQYF
>TRBV7-6|-|TRBJ2-1|-
TGTGCCAGCAGCCAGGGACAATACAATGAGCAGTTCTTC
CASSQGQYNEQFF
>TRBV7-9|TRBD2|TRBJ2-1|once
TGTGCCAGCAGCCCTACTGAGCGGGGGGCCAATGAGCAGTTCTTC
CASSPTERGANEQFF
>TRBV5-6|-|TRBJ1-2|few
TGTGCCAGCAGCCCTAGGGCGGGGATCGTAACTAACTATGGCTACACCTTC
CASSPRAGIVTNYGYTF
>TRBV27|TRBD1|TRBJ2-5|-
TGTGCCAGCAGTTCCGGACAGGGTGGGTTTTTCGGGGAGACCCAGTACTTC
CASSSGQGGFFGETQYF
>TRBV20-1|-|TRBJ1-5|-
TGCAGTGCCCACACAGGATTTTATAGCAATCAGCCCCAGCATTTT
CSAHTGFYSNQPQHF
>TRBV7-2|-|TRBJ2-2|few
TGTGCCAGCAGCTTAGCGGGGCTTGGTGGGACCGGGGAGCTGTTTTTT
CASSLAGLGGTGELFF
>TRBV20-1|-|TRBJ1-1|-
TGCAGTGCTAGAGACCCCGGACGCTCTGAAGCTTTCTTT
CSARDPGRSEAFF
>TRBV20-1|TRBD1|TRBJ2-5|-
TGCAGTGCTAGAACGAGGACAGGGGCTATTTCGAGAGAGACCCAGTACTTC
CSARTRTGAISRETQYF
>TRBV4-2|-|TRBJ2-5|-
TGTGCCAGCAGCCAAGGTGGACTTCGTTCAGAGACCCTGTACTTC
CASSQGGLRSETLYF
>TRBV29-1|TRBD1|TRBJ1-2|few
TGCAGCGGTGACAGGGATGCCTATGGCTACACCTTC
CSGDRDAYGYTF
>TRBV7-2|-|TRBJ2-3|-
TGTGCCAGCAGCTTAGGGTCGAGGACTCTCATAGGAGATACGCAGTATTTT
CASSLGSRTLIGDTQYF
>TRBV20-1|-|TRBJ1-2|-
TGCAGTGCTAGAGATGAGTGGGGCAGGGGCTATGGCTACACCTTC
CSARDEWGRGYGYTF
>TRBV5-1|-|TRBJ1-5|-
TGCGCCAGCAGCTTAGAAGGGTTTAGCAATCAGCCCCAGCATTTT
CASSLEGFSNQPQHF
>TRBV5-1|-|TRBJ2-3|-
TGCGCCAACAGCACCGTTCTTAGCACAGATACGCAGTATTTT
CANSTVLSTDTQYF
>TRBV7-9|-|TRBJ1-1|-
TGTGCCAGCAGCTTAGTCTTTCAGCTTGAAGCTTTCTTT
CASSLVFQLEAFF
>TRBV20-1|TRBD2|TRBJ2-5|-
TGCAGTGCTTCGGGAGGGGGAGCCCCGGGAGAGGAGACCCAGTACTTC
CSASGGGAPGEETQYF
>TRBV11-2|-|TRBJ2-1|few
TGTGCCAGCAGCTCTCAGGGGAGGAATGAGCAGTTCTTC
CASSSQGRNEQFF
>TRBV3-1|-|TRBJ1-2|-
TGTGCCAGCAGCCAAGATTCCCAGGGTAACTATGGCTACACCTTC
CASSQDSQGNYGYTF
>TRBV12-3/TRBV12-4|-|TRBJ1-5|few
TGTGCCAGCACCACCAATATGGGGTCTGGGCCCCAGCATTTT
CASTTNMGSGPQHF
>TRBV6-5|-|TRBJ2-7|-
TGTGCCACCCAGGGGAAGCCCTACGAGCAGTACTTC
CATQGKPYEQYF
>TRBV7-2|-|TRBJ1-6|many
TGTGCCAGCAGCTTAGGATTCGCATTTGGCACAGGCGTGCTTAATTCACCCCTCCACTTT
CASSLGFAFGTGVLNSPLHF
>TRBV12-3/TRBV12-4|TRBD1|TRBJ2-7|few
TGTGCCAGCAACCCGACAGGGTTAGGAAGCTACGAGCAGTACTTC
CASNPTGLGSYEQYF
>TRBV6-5|TRBD2|TRBJ2-1|-
TGTGCCAGCAGGCGGGGGGGCAGGGACAATGAGCAGTTCTTC
CASRRGGRDNEQFF
>TRBV24-1|TRBD1|TRBJ2-2|-
TGTGCCACCAGTGACCCAACAGGGGTTGACGCCGGGGAGCTGTTTTTT
CATSDPTGVDAGELFF
>TRBV28|-|TRBJ2-7|-
TGTGCCAGCAGGCCAAACCGACGGGAGCAGTACTTC
CASRPNRREQYF
>TRBV4-1|-|TRBJ2-1|-
TGCGCCAGCAGCCAAATGAGACTAACGAGCAATGAGCAGTTCTTC
CASSQMRLTSNEQFF